The entry below describes one T cell receptor (beta chain). The CDR3 extends over 14 amino acids. One entry per CDR3 protein, called by TCRdb with MiXCR from the RT-PCR reads. The sample shows around 480,000 distinct CDR3 sequences, approximately 15% of them seen only once. This entry is derived from a study of response to subunit inactivated influenza vaccine. The sample here was CD4+ T cells sorted from PBMCs, taken roughly 24 months after vaccination. The chain employs TRBV21-1 and TRBJ2-5. TRBV21-1 is given as a pseudogene. This receptor was taken from a man between 50 and 70 years old who received an inactivated influenza vaccine. The CDR3 bases are TGTGCCAGCAGCAAGGCATGGGCTGAGGAGACCCAGTACTTC. This gives the protein CASSKAWAEETQYF.